Listed below are T cell receptor beta chains from one sample, sequenced in a study of cytomegalovirus exposure and HLA in healthy donors. Repertoires were generated with immunoSEQ multiplex PCR, while TCRdb's copy carries only in-frame clones and drops some. This repertoire comprises some 200,000 clones; its ten largest clones make up 1.1%. The sequenced sample was PBMCs. These receptors all come from a girl aged 2-9 years in good health and CMV-seropositive. Both conserved end residues are part of each CDR3. The D gene is left open where the match is weak.

D gene,J gene,V gene,CDR3 DNA,CDR3 protein
NA,TRBJ2-5,TRBV18,TGTGCCAGCTCACCACAGCGGGTGAGGATCCAAGAGACCCAGTACTTC,CASSPQRVRIQETQYF
NA,TRBJ2-3,TRBV5-1,TGCGCCAGCAGCTTGGTGAATGCCTTGGGACTGACAGATACGCAGTATTTT,CASSLVNALGLTDTQYF
TRBD2,TRBJ2-3,TRBV27,TGTGCCAGCAGTCCCCTAGCGGGAGGGCCCACAGATACGCAGTATTTT,CASSPLAGGPTDTQYF
TRBD1,TRBJ1-2,TRBV5-1,TGCGCCAGCAGCCCGGGACAGATGGTAATAGGGGGCTACACCTTC,CASSPGQMVIGGYTF
NA,TRBJ2-7,TRBV5-6,TGTGCCAGCAGCTTGGTTGGTCAGGGTGGGAACGAGCAGTACTTC,CASSLVGQGGNEQYF
TRBD1,TRBJ2-3,TRBV27,TGTGCCAGCAGCACAGGACAGGGGGCGGCAGATACGCAGTATTTT,CASSTGQGAADTQYF
NA,TRBJ2-7,TRBV5-1,TGCGCCAGCAGCTGGGGCGCAGGGGAATTTATCTACGAGCAGTACTTC,CASSWGAGEFIYEQYF
TRBD1,TRBJ1-5,TRBV6-4,TGTGCCACTATGGACAGGGATTATAGCAATCAGCCCCAGCATTTT,CATMDRDYSNQPQHF
NA,TRBJ2-1,TRBV7-2,TGTGCCAGCACCCCGGCAGGGTACTACAATGAGCAGTTCTTC,CASTPAGYYNEQFF
NA,TRBJ1-5,TRBV5-5,TGTGCCAGCAGCATAGACAGTTATAGCAATCAGCCCCAGCATTTT,CASSIDSYSNQPQHF
TRBD2,TRBJ2-7,TRBV27,TGTGCCAGCAGTCGGGGGGGGACTCCGAACGAGCAGTACTTC,CASSRGGTPNEQYF
TRBD1,TRBJ2-4,TRBV7-2,TGTGCCAGCAATCCGGGACAGGATAACATTCAGTACTTC,CASNPGQDNIQYF
TRBD1,TRBJ2-7,TRBV18,TGTGCCAGCTCACCTGGGACAGGGGGCTACGAGCAGTACTTC,CASSPGTGGYEQYF
NA,TRBJ1-1,TRBV30,TGTGCCGGACAGTCACCCCGCGATGAAGCTTTCTTT,CAGQSPRDEAFF
TRBD2,TRBJ2-7,TRBV7-7,TGTGCCAGCAGCTTAGAGGCTAGCGGCTACGGGCAGTACTTC,CASSLEASGYGQYF
TRBD2,TRBJ2-3,TRBV9,TGTGCCAGCAGCGCGAATCGACTAGCGGGACCCCAAGATACGCAGTATTTT,CASSANRLAGPQDTQYF
TRBD1,TRBJ2-2,TRBV7-2,TGTGCCAGCAGCTTAGTCCAGACAGGGGTGAACACCGGGGAGCTGTTTTTT,CASSLVQTGVNTGELFF